The 12 T cell receptor beta chains given below trace back to one sample, sequenced in a study of cytomegalovirus exposure and HLA in healthy donors. PCR primers comprised 60 Vbeta and 13 Jbeta primers. Profiling relied on immunoSEQ multiplex PCR, and the TCRdb table lists in-frame clones only, not all of them. The sample carries roughly 78,000 clones, 65% to 80% recorded once. Sequencing was carried out using PBMCs. The origin of the receptors is a man aged 40-55 years in good health and CMV-seropositive.

This clone was counted only a few times. The genes are TRBV2 and TRBJ2-5; 9 bases are a match to TRBD1. This CDR3 is built from 15 residues. V dropped 5 bases and J dropped 5; count of bases not matched to a gene: 9. Germline V CDR1 and CDR2: SNHLY, FYNNEI. The chain's CDR3 is CASSKEQGAGETQYF. The CDR3 DNA is TGTGCCAGCAGTAAAGAACAGGGGGCCGGGGAGACCCAGTACTTC.

This clone was counted only a few times. This chain joins TRBV9 and TRBJ2-3; 11 bases agree with TRBD1. The CDR3 has 16 residues. Germline loops: CDR1 SGDLS, CDR2 YYNGEE. With V trimmed by 3 bases and J by 5 bases, 8 bases remained unmatched. The CDR3 DNA is TGTGCCAGCAGCGCCGATGGACAGGGGGCGGGAGATACGCAGTATTTT. It translates to CASSADGQGAGDTQYF. The full variable domain, its missing parts supplied by reference TRBV9 and TRBJ2-3, is DSGVTQTPKHLITATGQRVTLRCSPRSGDLSVYWYQQSLDQGLQFLIQYYNGEERAKGNILERFSAQQFPDLHSELNLSSLELGDSALYFCASSADGQGAGDTQYFGPGTRLTVL.

The chain is built from TRBV7-8 and TRBJ1-1, with a weak D call TRBD1 (6 bases). Trimming stripped 1 base from V and 1 base from J, with 13 bases between. Germline-derived CDR1 and CDR2 are SGHVS and FQNEAQ. This CDR3 has 16 amino acids. CDR3 sequence (DNA): TGTGCCAGCAGCTTAGTCTATCGACAGGAGAACACTGAAGCTTTCTTT. Its protein product is CASSLVYRQENTEAFF.

This clone was seen more than once but under ten times. The rearrangement links TRBV7-2 to TRBJ1-3, with TRBD1 as a possible D gene (5 bases). V lost 4 bases to trimming and J lost 1 base, with 17 bases between them. Germline lookup yields CDR1 SGHTA and CDR2 FQGNSA. The CDR3 covers 17 residues. The CDR3, as DNA: TGTGCCAGCAGCTCGCTCGGACACGGGCGTTCTGGAAACACCATATATTTT. Protein: CASSSLGHGRSGNTIYF.

CDR3 nucleotide sequence: TGTGCCAGTAGTATGAGGACAGCCCGCAATCAGCCCCAGCATTTT. It specifies CASSMRTARNQPQHF. V is TRBV19 and J is TRBJ1-5; D perhaps matches TRBD1 (6 bases). V lost 3 bases to trimming and J lost 2 bases, with 11 bases between them. Germline values: CDR1 LNHDA, CDR2 SQIVND (reference sequence). The CDR3 spans 15 residues.

The J gene is TRBJ1-1, the V gene TRBV15, with D possibly being TRBD1 (5 bases). The germline gives CDR1 LNHNV, CDR2 YYDKDF (reference sequence). The CDR3 is 14 residues long. V was cut by 0 bases and J by 3 bases, with 8 bases left in between. In DNA, the CDR3 is TGTGCCACCAGCAGAGAGGGGGGGGACACTGAAGCTTTCTTT. Its protein is CATSREGGDTEAFF.

The chain combines TRBV29-1 with TRBJ2-5, with a tentative D call TRBD1 (6 bases). The DNA end lines up better with TRBJ2-7; the J call may be wrong. Germline lookup yields CDR1 SQVTM and CDR2 ANQGSEA. This CDR3 spans 13 amino acids. CDR3 residues: CSVGWTASYEQYF. Here the CDR3 DNA reads TGCAGCGTTGGGTGGACAGCCTCCTACGAGCAGTACTTC.

Only one count was recorded for this clone. Relative to the germline gene, one junction end is altered; a read error may explain this. V usage is TRBV7-7 and J usage is TRBJ2-2, with 9 positions matching TRBD1. The CDR3 is made up of 15 amino acids. Germline CDR1 SSHAT, CDR2 FNYEAQ (reference sequence). This chain's CDR3 is CASSKQGAYTGELFF. The CDR3 DNA reads as TGTGCTAGCAGCAAACAGGGGGCGTACACCGGGGAGCTGTTTTTT.

The rearrangement uses TRBV4-1 and TRBJ2-7, with 12 bases matching TRBD1. V shed 6 bases and J 4 bases; nucleotides not matched to a gene: 7. Germline-derived CDR1 and CDR2 are MGHRA and YSYEKL. There are 15 residues in the CDR3. This CDR3 reads CASSPGQGATYEQYF. For the CDR3, the DNA is TGCGCCAGCAGTCCGGGACAGGGGGCCACGTACGAGCAGTACTTC.

The sample holds one count of this clone. The V and J genes are TRBV11-2 and TRBJ1-2; TRBD1 aligns across 9 bases. Unmatched junction bases numbered 12, after V lost 5 bases and J lost 8 bases. This CDR3 spans 15 amino acids. CDR1 is SGHAT, CDR2 FQNNGV, per germline. The CDR3 reads CASSPQGGQGRGYTF. The DNA of the CDR3 is TGTGCCAGCAGCCCACAGGGGGGACAGGGACGAGGCTACACCTTC.

This sequence joins TRBV6-4 and TRBJ2-3; no clear D. Trimming took 2 bases from V and 0 from J, leaving 6 bases between them. In germline, CDR1 is MRHNA, CDR2 SNTAGT. This CDR3 contains 14 residues. CDR3 residues: CASSDAASTDTQYF. DNA for the CDR3: TGTGCCAGCAGTGACGCGGCTAGCACAGATACGCAGTATTTT.

This CDR3 is CASRWTGSYEQYF. The CDR3 nucleotides are TGTGCCAGCAGATGGACAGGGTCCTACGAGCAGTACTTC. This sequence joins TRBV6-5 and TRBJ2-7; TRBD1 matches 8 bases. Trimming at V came to 6 bases and at J to 1 base, leaving 2 bases not matched to a gene. CDR3 length equals 13 residues. The germline V gene encodes CDR1 MNHEY and CDR2 SVGAGI.